This TCR beta chain was sequenced in a study of blood T cell repertoires in COVID-19. Assay: immunoSEQ multiplex PCR; the TCRdb copy retains only in-frame clones and omits some. The sample yields under 150,000 clones, approximately 90% seen once. The junction had 5 bases not matched to a gene; V was cut back by 6 bases and J by 4 bases. The germline CDR1 and CDR2 sequences are MNHEY and SMNVEV (reference sequence). The CDR3 runs to 15 residues. The rearrangement uses TRBV27 and TRBJ2-3, with TRBD2 identical over 12 bases. Sequencing was carried out using peripheral blood. This clonotype originated in a man between 65 and 80 years old with active COVID-19. Written as DNA, the CDR3 is TGTGCCAGCAGCGCTAGCGGGAGGGTGTCAGATACGCAGTATTTT. Translation: CASSASGRVSDTQYF.